The source of this T cell receptor (beta chain) is a study of blood T cell repertoires in COVID-19. Turning to the study itself: Italy, Spain and the United States were the sources of the convalescent and acute COVID-19 samples. Sources were T cells, B-cell-depleted T cells, or PBMCs; the material itself was cDNA or gDNA.

In the authors' methods: Reference gene primer amplification gave nucleated cell count estimates. Sequenced by immunoSEQ multiplex PCR; TCRdb stores in-frame clones only, minus some. From that table come the V and J calls and clone size; the DNA was used to work out D and trimming. The data show 8,000 to 10,000 clones, around 81% seen once. The CDR3 runs 14 residues. Germline CDR1 reads SGHTS; CDR2 reads YDEGEE. The V gene lost 6 bases and the J gene lost 6 bases, with 19 bases spanning the gap. The rearrangement joins TRBV5-8 to TRBJ2-7, with D unclear. The specimen sequenced was peripheral blood. The sequence was obtained from a human donor in a cohort sampled during active COVID-19. CDR3 in DNA: TGTGCCAGCACCAACCCCCCTCGAGGATTCGAGCAGTACTTC. It encodes CASTNPPRGFEQYF. Combining the CDR3 with reference TRBV5-8 and TRBJ2-7 gives the whole variable domain EAGVTQSPTHLIKTRGQQATLRCSPISGHTSVYWYQQALGLGLQFLLWYDEGEERNRGNFPPRFSGRQFPNYSSELNVNALELEDSALYLCASTNPPRGFEQYFGPGTRLTVT.